This TCR beta chain originates from a study of cytomegalovirus exposure and HLA in healthy donors. Use of 60 Vbeta and 13 Jbeta primers characterized the PCR. Profiled with immunoSEQ multiplex PCR; TCRdb holds only in-frame clones, not every one. This table holds roughly 150,000 clones, about 75% found once. This CDR3 comprises 13 residues. Per the germline V gene, CDR1 is SGHTA and CDR2 is FQGNSA. The gene calls are TRBV7-2 and TRBJ2-5; D is possibly TRBD1 (6 bases). The DNA end favors TRBJ2-7, so the J call may be wrong. The sample was PBMCs. The TCR sequence derives from a male donor in good health and CMV-seronegative. The CDR3 is CASSVPQGYEQYF. The DNA for the CDR3 is TGTGCCAGCAGCGTACCTCAGGGGTACGAGCAGTACTTC.